A single T cell receptor (beta chain) is shown here with its context. TCRdb's table, derived via immunoSEQ multiplex PCR, lists solely in-frame clones and lacks some. The table includes approximately 140,000 clones, less than 90% detected once. Separate from the approximately 670-subject first cohort, the roughly 110-subject validation cohort was the one that the donors belonged to. The record originates from a study of cytomegalovirus exposure and HLA in healthy donors. The V gene end was trimmed by 0 bases and the J gene end by 8 bases; junction bases not matched to a gene: 9. This CDR3 has 16 amino acids. CDR1 and CDR2 (germline): MNHEY, SVGAGI.

The sample comprised PBMCs. The TCR sequence derives from a man aged 18 to 30 in good health and CMV-seronegative. J is TRBJ1-4 and V is TRBV6-5, with 7 bases matching TRBD1. The CDR3 region is CASSYSTGEGGEKLFF. The CDR3 DNA reads as TGTGCCAGCAGTTACTCCACAGGGGAAGGAGGGGAAAAACTGTTTTTT.